This record covers a single TCR beta chain. Its antigen is not known. The PCR ran on 60 Vbeta and 13 Jbeta primers. The assay was immunoSEQ multiplex PCR, and TCRdb's table has in-frame clones only and misses some. Of roughly 150,000 clones in the sample, about 81% are singletons; the top ten hold about 1.9%. Looked up from germline, CDR1 is SGHAT and CDR2 is FQNNGV. CDR3 length: 15 residues. J gave up 0 bases and V 5 bases, and 5 bases lay outside the gene matches. This record belongs to a study of cytomegalovirus exposure and HLA in healthy donors. For the study at large: Within the Caucasian-associated ancestry cluster were 65% to 85% of the approximately 390 genotyped donors. Study-level results: According to an earlier analysis, most TCR beta V segments yielded productive rearrangements about 87% or about 30% of the time.

The sample consisted of PBMCs. The chain employs TRBV11-2 and TRBJ2-7; 9 nucleotides match TRBD2. The receptor was derived from a woman aged 18 to 35 in good health and CMV-seronegative. CDR3 in amino acids: CASSEISGSSYEQYF. CDR3 in DNA: TGTGCCAGCAGCGAAATTAGCGGGAGCTCCTACGAGCAGTACTTC.